Listed below are T cell receptor beta chains from one sample, sequenced in a study of T cell responses to AZD1222 COVID-19 vaccine. Some clones are missing from TCRdb's copy, which holds only in-frame ones; the method was immunoSEQ multiplex PCR. The table records 150,000 to 200,000 clones, roughly 94% of them present only once. The input for sequencing was peripheral blood, taken 28 days after the second AZD1222 dose. These receptors all come from an adult who received the AZD1222 COVID-19 vaccine. Both conserved end residues are part of each CDR3. D genes are given only for firm matches.

>TRBV6-5|.
CASSYGPLNLYEQYF
>TRBV12-3/TRBV12-4|.
CASRLWGTGELFF
>TRBV5-1|TRBD2
CASSFGGRVDEQFF
>TRBV19|.
CASSTPNYGYTF
>TRBV6-6|.
CASSYSGTGNWQYF
>TRBV3-1/TRBV3-2|.
CASSQVPGQVEGELFF
>TRBV7-2|.
CASSLVSLGADTQYF
>TRBV7-6|TRBD2
CASSPPSGSRETQYF
>TRBV4-2|.
CASSPEGVDQPQHF
>TRBV25-1|.
CASSERGDNEQFF
>TRBV14|.
CASSQDPDRCNQPQHF
>TRBV29-1|TRBD1
CSACTTSRTGGAFF
>TRBV7-2|TRBD2
CASVLAGGVETQYF
>TRBV4-3|TRBD2
CASSPQLALGTDTQYF
>TRBV7-2|.
CASSLEVEGRPQHF
>TRBV11-2|.
CASSLSSYNEQFF
>TRBV5-1|TRBD2
CASSGLAGGQETQYF
>TRBV28|TRBD1
CASKSNLGTANTEAFF
>TRBV4-2|TRBD2
CASSQDWSGGTDTQYF
>TRBV24-1|.
CATSDPKGVQETQYF
>TRBV3-1/TRBV3-2|.
CASSQRGRSNYGYTF
>TRBV9|.
CASSSASHHEQFF
>TRBV4-1|TRBD1
CASSPGTGGTGELFF
>TRBV15|.
CATSRSRVWGASGNTGELFF
>TRBV10-1|.
CASSEQRASTEAFF
>TRBV27|TRBD1
CASSMRQGGTEAFF
>TRBV2|.
CASSSTENTEAFF
>TRBV6-5|.
CASSYSTGELFF
>TRBV19|TRBD1
CASSIRGQGLNTEAFF
>TRBV18|TRBD2
CASSPPLAGGLDTQYF
>TRBV19|TRBD1
CASHGTAPNYGYTF
>TRBV19|TRBD1
CASSYRGLGTEAFF
>TRBV5-4|TRBD2
CAVTLREPQETQYF
>TRBV19|TRBD1
CASILTPGQGNRELFF
>TRBV5-4|TRBD2
CASSSSLAGNYNEQFF
>TRBV6-5|.
CASSSPRYTF
>TRBV15|TRBD2
CAPPGTSPRANTGELFF
>TRBV7-9|.
CASSLARVETQYF
>TRBV5-1|.
CASSDGRDSNQPQHF
>TRBV19|.
CASSTQGTVWYGYTF
>TRBV18|.
CASSPSWLQETQYF
>TRBV6-5|.
CASSHGLISGELFF
>TRBV28|TRBD1
CASSTGTGVRGYTF
>TRBV9|TRBD2
CASSILAGGANEQFF
>TRBV13|TRBD2
CASSSRTSGATDTQYF
>TRBV19|.
CASSIVRHYTGELFF
>TRBV30|.
CAWSKEGYTEAFF
>TRBV19|TRBD1
CASSLDRGRSNQPQHF